The rows below give T cell receptor beta chains drawn from one sample of a study of blood T cell repertoires in COVID-19. Assay used: immunoSEQ multiplex PCR; TCRdb lists only in-frame clones, some missing. The sample includes 250,000 or so clones, approximately 88% of them seen just once. The sample comprised PBMCs or T cells enriched from blood (not recorded which). These receptors were obtained from a woman aged 40 to 55 with acute COVID-19. Each CDR3 is given without its conserved first and last residue.

j_call	v_call	cdr3_aa
TRBJ2-3	TRBV7-2	ASSLGLTITRTDTQY
TRBJ1-1	TRBV20-1	SARPYTEAF
TRBJ1-6	TRBV7-2	ASRRQGLNSPLH
TRBJ2-1	TRBV9	ASSPRGLAGGVEQF
TRBJ2-3	TRBV18	ASSFQGYTDTQY
TRBJ2-3	TRBV19	ASSIVAGSVSTDTQY
TRBJ1-1	TRBV15	ATSRDQGAEAF
TRBJ1-2	TRBV2	ASTEVGGAGYT
TRBJ2-3	TRBV11-2	ASSLPSVGDTQY
TRBJ1-2	TRBV12-3/TRBV12-4	ASSFGQGVSYT
TRBJ1-1	TRBV5-4	ASSRQGGNTEAF